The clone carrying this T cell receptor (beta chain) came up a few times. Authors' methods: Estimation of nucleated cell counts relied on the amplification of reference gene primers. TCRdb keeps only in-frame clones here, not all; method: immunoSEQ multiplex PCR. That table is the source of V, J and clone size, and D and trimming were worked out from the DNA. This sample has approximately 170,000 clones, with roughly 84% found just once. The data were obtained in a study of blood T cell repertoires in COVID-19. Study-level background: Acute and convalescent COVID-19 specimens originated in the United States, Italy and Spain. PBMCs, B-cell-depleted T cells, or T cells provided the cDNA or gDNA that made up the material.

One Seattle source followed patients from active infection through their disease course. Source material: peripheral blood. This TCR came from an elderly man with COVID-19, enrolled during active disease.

The CDR3 DNA reads TGTGCCAGCAGCTCCGGGACAGGGTATGGAGACACTGAAGCTTTCTTT. It codes for CASSSGTGYGDTEAFF. V usage is TRBV7-2 and J usage is TRBJ1-1, with TRBD1 matching 9 bases. The trim removed 4 bases at V and 3 bases at J, leaving 9 bases unmatched. Germline values: CDR1 SGHTA, CDR2 FQGNSA. The CDR3 is 16 residues long. Complete variable domain (other parts from reference TRBV7-2 and TRBJ1-1): GAGVSQSPSNKVTEKGKDVELRCDPISGHTALYWYRQSLGQGLEFLIYFQGNSAPDKSGLPSDRFSAERTGGSVSTLTIQRTQQEDSAVYLCASSSGTGYGDTEAFFGQGTRLTVV.